The clone carrying this T cell receptor (beta chain) was detected ten times or more. Time point: patch test 3, about 24 weeks after DPC sensitization. The treatment is: therapeutic diphenylcyclopropenone sensitization with weekly scalp DPC. TCRdb independently ran MiXCR on the RACE reads; one entry per CDR3 protein. The sample carries just over 95,000 distinct CDR3 sequences, roughly a quarter recorded once. This sample was included in a study of human T cells and chemical hapten exposure. At the level of the study: Patches with 0.01% DPC went on the upper back, and the tests were read at 6 days. Alopecia areata, totalis and universalis patients, mostly female, were included.

The CDR3 loop spans 14 amino acids. The V gene end was trimmed by 5 bases and the J gene end by 6 bases; junction bases not matched to a gene: 7. The TCR sequence derives from a man aged 35-49 years with alopecia areata. Some clones in this sample may be carry-over from other donors' samples. This material consisted of whole blood, taken in connection with sensitization to the hapten diphenylcyclopropenone (DPC). The chain has TRBV12-3 or TRBV12-4 and TRBJ1-5; 7 bases line up with TRBD1. The CDR3 region has the DNA TGTGCCAGCAGTCCGGCAGGGGGGATTCAGCCCCAGCATTTT. This sequence encodes CASSPAGGIQPQHF.